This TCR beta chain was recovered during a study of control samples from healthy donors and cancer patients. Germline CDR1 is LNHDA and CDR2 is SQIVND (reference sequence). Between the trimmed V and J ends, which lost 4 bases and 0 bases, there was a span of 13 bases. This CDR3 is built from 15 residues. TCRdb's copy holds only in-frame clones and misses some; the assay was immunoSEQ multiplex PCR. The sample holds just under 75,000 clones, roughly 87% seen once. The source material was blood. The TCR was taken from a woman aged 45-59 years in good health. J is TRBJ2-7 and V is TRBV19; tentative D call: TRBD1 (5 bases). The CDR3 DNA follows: TGTGCCAGTAGTACCAGGGCCTTCGACTCCTACGAGCAGTACTTC. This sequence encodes CASSTRAFDSYEQYF. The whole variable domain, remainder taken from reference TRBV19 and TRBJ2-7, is DGGITQSPKYLFRKEGQNVTLSCEQNLNHDAMYWYRQDPGQGLRLIYYSQIVNDFQKGDIAEGYSVSREKKESFPLTVTSAQKNPTAFYLCASSTRAFDSYEQYFGPGTRLTVT.